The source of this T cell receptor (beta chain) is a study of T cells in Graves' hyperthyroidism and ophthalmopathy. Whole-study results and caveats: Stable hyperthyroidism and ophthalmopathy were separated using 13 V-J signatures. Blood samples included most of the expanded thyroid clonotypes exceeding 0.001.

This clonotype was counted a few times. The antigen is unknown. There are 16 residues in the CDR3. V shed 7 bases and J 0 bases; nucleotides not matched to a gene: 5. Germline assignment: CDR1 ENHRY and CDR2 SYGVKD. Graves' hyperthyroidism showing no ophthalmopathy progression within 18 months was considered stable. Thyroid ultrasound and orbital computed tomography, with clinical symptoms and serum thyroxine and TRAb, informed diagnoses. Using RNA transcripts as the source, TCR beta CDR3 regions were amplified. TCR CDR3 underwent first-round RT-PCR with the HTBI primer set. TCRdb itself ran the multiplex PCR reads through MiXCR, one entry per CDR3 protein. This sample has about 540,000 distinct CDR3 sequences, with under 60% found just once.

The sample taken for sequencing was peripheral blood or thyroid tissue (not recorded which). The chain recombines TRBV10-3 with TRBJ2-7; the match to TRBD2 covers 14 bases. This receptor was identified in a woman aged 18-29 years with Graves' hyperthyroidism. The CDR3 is CAIKRTSGRSSYEQYF. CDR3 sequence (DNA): TGTGCCATCAAGAGGACTAGCGGGAGGTCCTCCTACGAGCAGTACTTC.